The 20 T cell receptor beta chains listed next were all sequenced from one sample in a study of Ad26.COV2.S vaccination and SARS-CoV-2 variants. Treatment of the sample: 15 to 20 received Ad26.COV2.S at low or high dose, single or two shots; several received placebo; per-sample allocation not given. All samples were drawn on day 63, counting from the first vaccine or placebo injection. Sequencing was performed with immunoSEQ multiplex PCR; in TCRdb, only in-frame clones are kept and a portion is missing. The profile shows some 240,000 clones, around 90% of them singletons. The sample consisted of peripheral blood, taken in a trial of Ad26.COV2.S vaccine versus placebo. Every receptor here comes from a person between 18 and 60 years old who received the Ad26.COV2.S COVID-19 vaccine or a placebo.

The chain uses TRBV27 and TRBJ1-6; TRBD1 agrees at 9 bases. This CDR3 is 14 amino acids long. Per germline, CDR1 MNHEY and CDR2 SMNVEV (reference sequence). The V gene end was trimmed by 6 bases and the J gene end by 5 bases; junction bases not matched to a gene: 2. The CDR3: CASSRDRDNSPLHF. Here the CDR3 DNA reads TGTGCCAGCAGCCGGGACAGGGATAATTCACCCCTCCACTTT.

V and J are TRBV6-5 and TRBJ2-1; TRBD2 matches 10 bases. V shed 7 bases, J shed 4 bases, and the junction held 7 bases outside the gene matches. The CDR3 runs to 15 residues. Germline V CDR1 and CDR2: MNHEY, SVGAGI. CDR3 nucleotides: TGTGCCAGCACCTCGACTAGCGGGTTTTACAATGAGCAGTTCTTC. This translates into CASTSTSGFYNEQFF.

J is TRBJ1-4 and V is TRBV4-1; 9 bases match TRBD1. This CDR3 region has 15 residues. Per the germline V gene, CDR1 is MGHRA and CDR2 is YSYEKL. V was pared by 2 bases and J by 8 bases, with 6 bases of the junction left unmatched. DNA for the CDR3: TGCGCCAGCAGCCAAATACAGGGGGCGGCGGAAAAACTGTTTTTT. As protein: CASSQIQGAAEKLFF.

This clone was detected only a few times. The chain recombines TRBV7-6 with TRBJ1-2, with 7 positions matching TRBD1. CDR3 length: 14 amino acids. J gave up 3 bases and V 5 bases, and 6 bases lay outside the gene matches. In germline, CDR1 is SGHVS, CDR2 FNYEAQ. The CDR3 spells CASSPYRGYYGYTF. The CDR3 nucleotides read TGTGCCAGCAGCCCTTACAGGGGATACTATGGCTACACCTTC. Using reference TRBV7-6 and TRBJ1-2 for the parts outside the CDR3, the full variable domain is GAGVSQSPRYKVTKRGQDVALRCDPISGHVSLYWYRQALGQGPEFLTYFNYEAQQDKSGLPNDRFSAERPEGSISTLTIQRTEQRDSAMYRCASSPYRGYYGYTFGSGTRLTVV.

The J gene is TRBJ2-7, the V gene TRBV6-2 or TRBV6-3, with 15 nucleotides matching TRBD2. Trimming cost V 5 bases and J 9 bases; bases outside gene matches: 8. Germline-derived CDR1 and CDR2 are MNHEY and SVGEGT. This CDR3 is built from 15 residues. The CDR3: CASSPGLAGGLGQYV. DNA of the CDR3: TGTGCCAGCAGTCCCGGACTAGCGGGAGGGCTCGGGCAGTACGTC.

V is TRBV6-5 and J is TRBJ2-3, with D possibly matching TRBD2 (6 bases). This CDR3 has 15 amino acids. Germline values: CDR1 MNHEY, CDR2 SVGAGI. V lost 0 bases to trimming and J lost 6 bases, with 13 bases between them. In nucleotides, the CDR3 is TGTGCCAGCAGTTACTCGAGGGGAGGTGGGGATACGCAGTATTTT. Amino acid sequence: CASSYSRGGGDTQYF.

The DNA for the CDR3 is TGTGCCAGCAGCCCGACGGGGATGTACTATGGCTACACCTTC. Its translation: CASSPTGMYYGYTF. The chain couples TRBV5-6 to TRBJ1-2; D not certain. Per germline, CDR1 SGHDT and CDR2 YYEEEE. V was clipped by 4 bases and J by 3 bases, with 13 bases between them. There are 14 residues in the CDR3.

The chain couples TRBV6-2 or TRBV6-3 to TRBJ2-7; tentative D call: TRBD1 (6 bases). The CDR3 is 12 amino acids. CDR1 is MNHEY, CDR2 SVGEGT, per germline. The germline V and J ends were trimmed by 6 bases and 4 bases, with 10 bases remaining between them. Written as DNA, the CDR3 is TGTGCCAGCAGCTTCCAGGGGTACGAGCAGTACGTC. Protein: CASSFQGYEQYV.

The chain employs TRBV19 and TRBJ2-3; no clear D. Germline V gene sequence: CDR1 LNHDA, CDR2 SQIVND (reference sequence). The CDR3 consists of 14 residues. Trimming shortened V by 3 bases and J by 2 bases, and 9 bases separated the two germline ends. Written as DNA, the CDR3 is TGTGCCAGTAGTATCCCCGGAAACACAGATACGCAGTATTTT. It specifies CASSIPGNTDTQYF.

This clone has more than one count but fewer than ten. CDR3 sequence (DNA): TGTGCCACCAGCCGCAGGGGGCTCACTGGAAACACCATATATTTT. Encoded protein: CATSRRGLTGNTIYF. This chain uses TRBV15 with TRBJ1-3, with 8 nucleotides matching TRBD1. With V trimmed by 5 bases and J by 2 bases, 5 bases remained unmatched. CDR3 size: 15 residues. CDR1 LNHNV and CDR2 YYDKDF come from the germline V gene (reference sequence).

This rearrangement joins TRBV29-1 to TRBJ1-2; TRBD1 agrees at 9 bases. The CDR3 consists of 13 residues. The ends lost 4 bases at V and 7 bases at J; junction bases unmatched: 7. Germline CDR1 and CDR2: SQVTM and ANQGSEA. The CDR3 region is CSVGGTGRGGYTF. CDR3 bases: TGCAGCGTTGGAGGGACAGGGAGGGGTGGCTACACCTTC.

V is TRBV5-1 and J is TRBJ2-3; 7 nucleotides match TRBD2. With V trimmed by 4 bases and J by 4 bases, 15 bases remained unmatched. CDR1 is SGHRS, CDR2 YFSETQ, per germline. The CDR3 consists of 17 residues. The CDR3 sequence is CASSPGLENFRADTQYF. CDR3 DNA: TGCGCCAGCAGCCCTGGACTAGAAAATTTTCGTGCAGATACGCAGTATTTT.

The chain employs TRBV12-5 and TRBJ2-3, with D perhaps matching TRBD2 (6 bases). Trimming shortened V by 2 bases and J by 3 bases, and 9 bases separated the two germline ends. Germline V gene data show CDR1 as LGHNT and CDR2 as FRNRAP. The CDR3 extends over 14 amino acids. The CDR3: CASGLTGGTDTQYF. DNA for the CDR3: TGTGCTAGTGGTTTGACAGGAGGGACAGATACGCAGTATTTT. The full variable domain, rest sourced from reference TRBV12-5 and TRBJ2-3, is DARVTQTPRHKVTEMGQEVTMRCQPILGHNTVFWYRQTMMQGLELLAYFRNRAPLDDSGMPKDRFSAEMPDATLATLKIQPSEPRDSAVYFCASGLTGGTDTQYFGPGTRLTVL.

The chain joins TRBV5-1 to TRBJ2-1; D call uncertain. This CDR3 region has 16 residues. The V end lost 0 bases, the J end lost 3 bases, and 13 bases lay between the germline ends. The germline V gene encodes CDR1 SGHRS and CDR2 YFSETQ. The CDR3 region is CASSLGHGQVYNEQFF. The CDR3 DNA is TGCGCCAGCAGCTTGGGGCACGGGCAAGTCTACAATGAGCAGTTCTTC.

The CDR3 spells CASSPSRGSSYEQYF. CDR3 bases: TGTGCCAGCAGCCCCTCAAGGGGTAGCTCCTACGAGCAGTACTTC. The chain uses TRBV3-1 (or the pseudogene TRBV3-2) and TRBJ2-7; weak D call: TRBD1 (5 bases). The germline V and J ends were trimmed by 4 bases and 0 bases, with 13 bases remaining between them. Germline CDR1 LGHDT, CDR2 YNNKEL (reference sequence). The CDR3 has 15 residues.

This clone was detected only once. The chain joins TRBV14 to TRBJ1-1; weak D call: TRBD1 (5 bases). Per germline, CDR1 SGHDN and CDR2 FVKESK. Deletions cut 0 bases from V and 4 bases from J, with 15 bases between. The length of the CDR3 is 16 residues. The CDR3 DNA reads TGTGCCAGCAGCCAAGATTGGTACCGGGACGGCACTGAAGCTTTCTTT. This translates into CASSQDWYRDGTEAFF.

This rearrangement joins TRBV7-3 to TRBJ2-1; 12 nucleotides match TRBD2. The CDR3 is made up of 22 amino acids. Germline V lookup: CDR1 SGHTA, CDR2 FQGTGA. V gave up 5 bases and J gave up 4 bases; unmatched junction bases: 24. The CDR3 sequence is CASSVRGTGASGRAQTYNEQFF. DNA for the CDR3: TGTGCCAGCAGCGTCAGGGGGACGGGAGCTAGCGGGAGGGCCCAGACATACAATGAGCAGTTCTTC.

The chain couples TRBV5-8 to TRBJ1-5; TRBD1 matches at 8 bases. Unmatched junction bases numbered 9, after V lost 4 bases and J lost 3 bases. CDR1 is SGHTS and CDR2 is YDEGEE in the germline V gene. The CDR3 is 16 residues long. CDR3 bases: TGTGCCAGCAGCCCGAGGACAGGGATAAACAATCAGCCCCAGCATTTT. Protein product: CASSPRTGINNQPQHF.

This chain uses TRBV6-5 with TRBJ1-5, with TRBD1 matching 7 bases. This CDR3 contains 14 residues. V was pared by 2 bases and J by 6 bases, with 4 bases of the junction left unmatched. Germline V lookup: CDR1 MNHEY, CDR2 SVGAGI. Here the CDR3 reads CASSYRAGGQPQHF. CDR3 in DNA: TGTGCCAGCAGTTACAGGGCAGGGGGTCAGCCCCAGCATTTT.

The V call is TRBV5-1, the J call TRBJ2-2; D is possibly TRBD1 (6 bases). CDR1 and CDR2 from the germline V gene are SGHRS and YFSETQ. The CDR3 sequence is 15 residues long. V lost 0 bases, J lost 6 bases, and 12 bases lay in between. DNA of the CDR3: TGCGCCAGCAGCTTGGCAACAGGGACCCCCGGGGAGCTGTTTTTT. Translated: CASSLATGTPGELFF. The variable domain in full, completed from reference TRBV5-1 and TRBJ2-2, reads KAGVTQTPRYLIKTRGQQVTLSCSPISGHRSVSWYQQTPGQGLQFLFEYFSETQRNKGNFPGRFSGRQFSNSRSEMNVSTLELGDSALYLCASSLATGTPGELFFGEGSRLTVL.